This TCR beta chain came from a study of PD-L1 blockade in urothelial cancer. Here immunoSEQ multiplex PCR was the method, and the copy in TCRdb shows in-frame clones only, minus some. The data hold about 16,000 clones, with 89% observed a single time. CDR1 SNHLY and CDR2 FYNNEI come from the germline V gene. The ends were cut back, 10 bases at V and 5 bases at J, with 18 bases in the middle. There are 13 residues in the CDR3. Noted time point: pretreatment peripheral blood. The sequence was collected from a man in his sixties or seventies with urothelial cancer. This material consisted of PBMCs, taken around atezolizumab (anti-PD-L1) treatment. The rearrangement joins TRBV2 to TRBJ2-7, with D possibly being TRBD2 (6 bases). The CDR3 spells CAIPITGGNEQYF. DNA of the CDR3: TGTGCCATCCCGATAACGGGCGGGAACGAGCAGTACTTC. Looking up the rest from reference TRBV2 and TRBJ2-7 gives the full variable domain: EPEVTQTPSHQVTQMGQEVILRCVPISNHLYFYWYRQILGQKVEFLVSFYNNEISEKSEIFDDQFSVERPDGSNFTLKIRSTKLEDSAMYFCAIPITGGNEQYFGPGTRLTVT.